This TCR beta chain comes out of a study of T cell changes during pregnancy in multiple sclerosis. Sequencing used immunoSEQ multiplex PCR; TCRdb keeps in-frame clones, though not all of them. The sample contains around 40,000 clones, 90% of which appear only once. The germline V gene encodes CDR1 SEHNR and CDR2 FQNEAQ (reference sequence). The ends lost 4 bases at V and 6 bases at J; junction bases unmatched: 10. The CDR3 has 16 amino acids. The origin of this receptor is a female donor in good health, enrolled as a control in a pregnancy study. The sequences come from CD4+ T cells from peripheral blood mononuclear cells, collected in the first trimester of pregnancy. This chain uses TRBV7-9 with TRBJ2-1; 9 nucleotides match TRBD2. CDR3 region: CASSWLSSGVVNEQFF. DNA of the CDR3: TGTGCCAGCAGCTGGCTTTCTAGCGGGGTTGTCAATGAGCAGTTCTTC.